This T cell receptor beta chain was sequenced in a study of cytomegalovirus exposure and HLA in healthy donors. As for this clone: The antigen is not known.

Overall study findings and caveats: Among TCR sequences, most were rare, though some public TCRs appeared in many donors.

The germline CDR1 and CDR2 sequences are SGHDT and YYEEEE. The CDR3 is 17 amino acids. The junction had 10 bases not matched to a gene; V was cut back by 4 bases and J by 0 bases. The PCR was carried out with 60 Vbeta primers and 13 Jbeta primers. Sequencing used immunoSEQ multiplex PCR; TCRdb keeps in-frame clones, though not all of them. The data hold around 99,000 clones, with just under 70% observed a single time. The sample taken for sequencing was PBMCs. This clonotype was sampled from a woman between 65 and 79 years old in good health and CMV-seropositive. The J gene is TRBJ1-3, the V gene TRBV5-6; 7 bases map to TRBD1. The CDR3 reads CASSLTEGAISGNTIYF. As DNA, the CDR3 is TGTGCCAGCAGCCTTACGGAGGGGGCGATCTCTGGAAACACCATATATTTT. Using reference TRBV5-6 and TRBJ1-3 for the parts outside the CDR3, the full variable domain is DAGVTQSPTHLIKTRGQQVTLRCSPKSGHDTVSWYQQALGQGPQFIFQYYEEEERQRGNFPDRFSGHQFPNYSSELNVNALLLGDSALYLCASSLTEGAISGNTIYFGEGSWLTVV.